Sequencing of this T cell receptor (beta chain) was carried out in a study of cytomegalovirus exposure and HLA in healthy donors. The PCR made use of 60 Vbeta and 13 Jbeta primers. Here immunoSEQ multiplex PCR was the method, and the copy in TCRdb shows in-frame clones only, minus some. The sample lists some 120,000 clones; roughly 79% were seen once. Study outcomes and limitations: A few V segments could not be told apart, such as TRBV6-2 and TRBV6-3, and were left out.

This clone was detected only a few times. The antigen remains unidentified. The V end lost 3 bases, the J end lost 7 bases, and 4 bases lay between the germline ends. Germline loops: CDR1 MDHEN, CDR2 SYDVKM. The CDR3 extends over 11 amino acids. The specimen was PBMCs. This sequence joins TRBV28 and TRBJ1-5, with unresolved D. This receptor was taken from a woman aged 25 to 39 in good health and CMV-seronegative. CDR3 in amino acids: CASSFGQPQHF. The CDR3 DNA is TGTGCCAGCAGTTTCGGGCAGCCCCAGCATTTT.